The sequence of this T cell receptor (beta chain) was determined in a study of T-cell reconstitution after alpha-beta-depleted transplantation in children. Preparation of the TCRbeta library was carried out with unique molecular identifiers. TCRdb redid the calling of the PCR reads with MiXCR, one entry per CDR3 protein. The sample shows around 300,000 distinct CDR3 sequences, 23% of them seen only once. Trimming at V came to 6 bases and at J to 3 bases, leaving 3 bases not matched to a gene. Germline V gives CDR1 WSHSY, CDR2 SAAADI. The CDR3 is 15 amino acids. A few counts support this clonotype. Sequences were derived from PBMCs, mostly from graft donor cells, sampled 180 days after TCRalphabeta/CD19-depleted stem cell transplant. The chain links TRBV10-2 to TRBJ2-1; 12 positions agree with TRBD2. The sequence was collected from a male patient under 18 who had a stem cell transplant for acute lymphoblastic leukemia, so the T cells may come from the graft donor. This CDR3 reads CASSLAGGLYNEQFF. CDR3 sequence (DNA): TGCGCCAGCAGCCTAGCGGGAGGGCTCTACAATGAGCAGTTCTTC.